These T cell receptor beta chains were read from a single sample in a study of blood T cell repertoires in COVID-19. Using immunoSEQ multiplex PCR, the repertoire was profiled, and TCRdb retains in-frame clones only, with some absent. The sample consists of roughly 26,000 clones, about 94% of them appearing once. Material: peripheral blood. Source of these receptors: a human donor with active COVID-19. The donor label of this sample is uncertain. Each CDR3 is given with its conserved first and last residue. D genes are given only for firm matches. Some rows have no size entry. The others give once, few or many, or a class for an expanded clone.

V gene	CDR3 length	D gene	clone size	J gene	CDR3 protein	CDR3 DNA
TRBV3-1/TRBV3-2	13	TRBD1	once	TRBJ2-7	CASSRQGPYEQYF	TGTGCCAGCAGCAGACAGGGGCCCTACGAGCAGTACTTC
TRBV18	14	NA	once	TRBJ1-1	CASSPTSGDTEAFF	TGTGCCAGCTCCCCTACGTCTGGTGACACTGAAGCTTTCTTT
TRBV5-1	17	TRBD2	NA	TRBJ2-5	CASSLVLAGWARETQYF	TGCGCCAGCAGCTTGGTTCTAGCGGGGTGGGCCCGGGAGACCCAGTACTTC
TRBV21-1	15	NA	once	TRBJ2-7	CASSNSRGGTYEQYF	TGTGCCAGCAGCAATAGCCGGGGGGGGACCTACGAGCAGTACTTC
TRBV7-2	14	NA	NA	TRBJ1-4	CASSLLGALGKLFF	TGTGCCAGCAGCTTGCTAGGGGCTCTGGGAAAACTGTTTTTT
TRBV6-2/TRBV6-3	14	NA	NA	TRBJ1-5	CASSSVGAGQPQHF	TGTGCCAGCAGTTCGGTGGGCGCGGGACAGCCCCAGCATTTT
TRBV30	17	NA	NA	TRBJ1-6	CAWSVPPPSSYNSPLHF	TGTGCCTGGAGTGTACCACCCCCCAGCTCCTATAATTCACCCCTCCACTTT
TRBV20-1	13	TRBD1	NA	TRBJ1-2	CSASRTGIGGYTF	TGCAGTGCTAGTAGGACAGGGATAGGTGGCTACACCTTC
TRBV28	15	TRBD1	NA	TRBJ1-1	CASSSIGQGAGTAFF	TGTGCCAGCAGCTCTATCGGACAGGGGGCCGGAACAGCTTTCTTT
TRBV6-2/TRBV6-3	16	NA	NA	TRBJ1-3	CASRFKGVPPGNTIYF	TGTGCCAGCCGTTTTAAAGGGGTGCCGCCTGGAAACACCATATATTTT
TRBV11-3	14	NA	NA	TRBJ2-5	CASSPPGTQETQYF	TGTGCCAGCAGCCCCCCGGGAACCCAAGAGACCCAGTACTTC
TRBV5-8	14	TRBD1	NA	TRBJ1-2	CASSKGGAGYGYTF	TGTGCCAGCAGCAAAGGGGGCGCAGGATATGGCTACACCTTC
TRBV7-6	16	TRBD1	NA	TRBJ1-2	CASSLAAGQLNYGYTF	TGTGCCAGCAGCTTAGCTGCGGGACAGCTGAACTATGGCTACACCTTC
TRBV7-2	19	TRBD1	NA	TRBJ1-5	CASSLKAVRGLRGNQPQHF	TGTGCCAGCAGCTTAAAAGCGGTTAGGGGGCTCAGGGGCAATCAGCCCCAGCATTTT
TRBV20-1	11	NA	NA	TRBJ2-2	CSARNTGELFF	TGCAGTGCCCGTAACACCGGGGAGCTGTTTTTT
TRBV24-1	13	NA	NA	TRBJ2-7	CATSGHNSYEQYF	TGTGCCACCAGTGGGCACAACTCCTACGAGCAGTACTTC
TRBV7-8	15	TRBD1	once	TRBJ1-6	CASSLDRGSNSPLHF	TGTGCCAGCAGCCTCGACAGGGGGTCAAATTCACCCCTCCACTTT
TRBV7-9	15	TRBD2	NA	TRBJ2-7	CASSLGGLAGHEQYF	TGTGCCAGCAGCTTAGGTGGACTAGCGGGACACGAGCAGTACTTC
TRBV6-2/TRBV6-3	15	NA	few	TRBJ2-5	CASSYSRYRQETQYF	TGTGCCAGCAGTTACTCGAGATACAGACAAGAGACCCAGTACTTC
TRBV19	14	TRBD1	NA	TRBJ2-7	CASKITGEPYEQYF	TGTGCCAGTAAAATTACAGGGGAGCCCTACGAGCAGTACTTC
TRBV7-9	14	NA	NA	TRBJ2-5	CASTRAGYGETQYF	TGTGCCAGCACCCGAGCAGGGTATGGGGAGACCCAGTACTTC
TRBV6-1	16	TRBD1	NA	TRBJ2-7	CASSEPGRGPSYEQYF	TGTGCCAGCAGTGAACCGGGCAGGGGGCCCTCCTACGAGCAGTACTTC
TRBV19	16	TRBD1	NA	TRBJ1-6	CASSSPPGQGQSPLHF	TGTGCCAGTAGTTCGCCCCCAGGACAGGGCCAATCACCCCTCCACTTT
TRBV6-5	15	NA	once	TRBJ1-4	CASSSIGGSNEKLFF	TGTGCCAGCAGTTCCATCGGGGGGTCTAATGAAAAACTGTTTTTT
TRBV7-8	18	TRBD1	NA	TRBJ2-1	CASSFYQPGQGHYNEQFF	TGTGCCAGCAGCTTTTATCAACCGGGACAGGGACACTACAATGAGCAGTTCTTC
TRBV6-5	15	TRBD1	NA	TRBJ2-7	CASSARDRLSYEQYF	TGTGCCAGCAGCGCCCGGGACAGACTCTCCTACGAGCAGTACTTC
TRBV5-1	15	TRBD2	NA	TRBJ2-1	CASTGVAGAYNEQFF	TGCGCCAGCACAGGAGTAGCGGGAGCGTACAATGAGCAGTTCTTC
TRBV5-1	14	NA	NA	TRBJ1-2	CASSLAQGSYGYTF	TGCGCCAGCAGCTTGGCACAGGGAAGCTATGGCTACACCTTC
TRBV10-1	16	NA	NA	TRBJ2-3	CASSESRRAGTDTQYF	TGCGCCAGCAGTGAGTCTAGGAGGGCCGGCACAGATACGCAGTATTTT
TRBV2	13	NA	NA	TRBJ1-2	CASSPETGYGYTF	TGTGCCAGCAGCCCCGAGACGGGCTATGGCTACACCTTC
TRBV28	16	TRBD2	NA	TRBJ2-5	CASSNLTSGTRETQYF	TGTGCCAGCAGTAACCTGACTAGCGGGACGCGTGAGACCCAGTACTTC
TRBV3-1/TRBV3-2	14	NA	NA	TRBJ2-1	CASSRGGDYNEQFF	TGTGCCAGCAGCCGAGGAGGGGATTACAATGAGCAGTTCTTC
TRBV5-1	14	TRBD1	once	TRBJ1-2	CASQPSTGTYGYTF	TGCGCCAGCCAGCCCTCGACAGGGACCTATGGCTACACCTTC
TRBV19	14	TRBD1	once	TRBJ1-2	CASSGGQGSYGYTF	TGTGCCAGTAGTGGGGGACAGGGATCCTATGGCTACACCTTC
TRBV5-6	13	NA	few	TRBJ2-7	CASSLGLPGEQYF	TGTGCCAGCAGCTTGGGCCTGCCCGGCGAGCAGTACTTC
TRBV27	14	NA	NA	TRBJ1-1	CASRHRDLEPEAFF	TGTGCCAGCAGACACCGGGACTTAGAGCCCGAAGCTTTCTTT
TRBV14	18	NA	NA	TRBJ2-3	CASSRGRGFGGHTDTQYF	TGTGCCAGCAGCCGGGGTAGGGGATTCGGCGGCCACACAGATACGCAGTATTTT
TRBV28	17	NA	NA	TRBJ1-3	CASSLDPRGSTGNTIYF	TGTGCCAGCAGCCTCGACCCCCGGGGATCTACTGGAAACACCATATATTTT
TRBV5-6	14	NA	NA	TRBJ2-5	CASSRTGTLETQYF	TGTGCCAGCAGCCGAACCGGGACACTAGAGACCCAGTACTTC
TRBV5-4	17	NA	once	TRBJ1-2	CASSLALPGTPEWGYTF	TGTGCCAGCAGCTTGGCGCTACCCGGGACACCTGAGTGGGGCTACACCTTC
TRBV6-4	14	TRBD2	NA	TRBJ2-5	CASSLTSGGETQYF	TGTGCCAGCAGCCTAACTAGCGGGGGTGAGACCCAGTACTTC